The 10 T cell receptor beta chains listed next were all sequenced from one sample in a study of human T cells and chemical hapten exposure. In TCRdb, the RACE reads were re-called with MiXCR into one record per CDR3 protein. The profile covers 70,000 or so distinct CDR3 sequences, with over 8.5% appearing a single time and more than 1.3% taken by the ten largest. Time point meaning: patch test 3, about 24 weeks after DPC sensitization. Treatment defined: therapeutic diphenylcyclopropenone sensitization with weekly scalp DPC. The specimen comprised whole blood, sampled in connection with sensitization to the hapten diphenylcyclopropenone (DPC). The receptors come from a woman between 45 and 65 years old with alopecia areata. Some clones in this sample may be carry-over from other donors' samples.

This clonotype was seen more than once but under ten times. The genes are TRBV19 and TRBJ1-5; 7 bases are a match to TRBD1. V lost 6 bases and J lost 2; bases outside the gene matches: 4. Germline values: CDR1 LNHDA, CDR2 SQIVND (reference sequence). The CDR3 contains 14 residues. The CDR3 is CASRHRGGNQPQHF. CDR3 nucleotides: TGTGCCAGTAGACACAGGGGAGGCAATCAGCCCCAGCATTTT.

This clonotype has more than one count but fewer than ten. CDR3 sequence reads: CASSLDPGGNQPQHF. The DNA of the CDR3 is TGTGCCAGCAGCTTAGATCCTGGGGGCAATCAGCCCCAGCATTTT. This chain links TRBV11-2 with TRBJ1-5; D is unresolved. Germline lookup yields CDR1 SGHAT and CDR2 FQNNGV. Trimming pared 0 bases from V and 2 bases from J, leaving 8 bases between. CDR3 size: 15 residues.

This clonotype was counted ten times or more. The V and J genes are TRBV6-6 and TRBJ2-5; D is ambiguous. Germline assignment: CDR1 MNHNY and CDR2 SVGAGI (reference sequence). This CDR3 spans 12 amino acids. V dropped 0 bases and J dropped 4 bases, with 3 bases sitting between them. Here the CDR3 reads CASSYSLETQYF. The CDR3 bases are TGTGCCAGCAGTTACTCGTTAGAGACCCAGTACTTC.

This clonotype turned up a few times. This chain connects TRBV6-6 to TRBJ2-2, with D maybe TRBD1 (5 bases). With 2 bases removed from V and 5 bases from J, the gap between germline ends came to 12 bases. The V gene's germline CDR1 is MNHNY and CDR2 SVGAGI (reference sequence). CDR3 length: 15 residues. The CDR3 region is CASSYRQGKTGELFF. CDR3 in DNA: TGTGCCAGCAGTTACAGGCAGGGAAAGACCGGGGAGCTGTTTTTT.

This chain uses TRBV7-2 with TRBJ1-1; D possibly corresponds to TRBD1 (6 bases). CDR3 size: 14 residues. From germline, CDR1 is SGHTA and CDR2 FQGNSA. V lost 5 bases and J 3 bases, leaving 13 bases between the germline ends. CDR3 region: CASSRSGAHTEAFF. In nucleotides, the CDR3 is TGTGCCAGCAGCCGGTCGGGGGCTCACACTGAAGCTTTCTTT.

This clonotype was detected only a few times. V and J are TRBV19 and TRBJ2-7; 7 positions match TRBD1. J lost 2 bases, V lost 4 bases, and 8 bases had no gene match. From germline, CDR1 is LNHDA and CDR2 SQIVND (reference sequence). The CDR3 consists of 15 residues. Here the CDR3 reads CASSTTLTGTYEQYF. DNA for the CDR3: TGTGCCAGTAGTACCACCCTGACAGGGACCTACGAGCAGTACTTC.

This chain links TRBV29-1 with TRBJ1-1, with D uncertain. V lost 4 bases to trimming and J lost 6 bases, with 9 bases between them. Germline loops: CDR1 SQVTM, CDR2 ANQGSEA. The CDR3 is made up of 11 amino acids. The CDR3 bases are TGCAGCGTTGCCTGGGGATCTGAAGCTTTCTTT. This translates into CSVAWGSEAFF.

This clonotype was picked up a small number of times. The CDR3 nucleotides are TGTGCCAGCTCACCACCCTCCGAGACAGGAGTCCGCTACACCTTC. As protein: CASSPPSETGVRYTF. J is TRBJ1-2 and V is TRBV18; a possible D gene is TRBD1 (6 bases). Germline loops: CDR1 KGHSH, CDR2 LQKENI. This CDR3 has 15 amino acids. V shed 0 bases and J shed 9 bases, with 17 bases lying between them.

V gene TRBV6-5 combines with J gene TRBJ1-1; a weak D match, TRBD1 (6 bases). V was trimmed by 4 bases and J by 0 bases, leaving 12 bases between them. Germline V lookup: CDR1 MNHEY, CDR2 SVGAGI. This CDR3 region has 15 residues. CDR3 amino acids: CASSFRTALNTEAFF. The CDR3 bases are TGTGCCAGCAGTTTTCGGACAGCCCTGAACACTGAAGCTTTCTTT.

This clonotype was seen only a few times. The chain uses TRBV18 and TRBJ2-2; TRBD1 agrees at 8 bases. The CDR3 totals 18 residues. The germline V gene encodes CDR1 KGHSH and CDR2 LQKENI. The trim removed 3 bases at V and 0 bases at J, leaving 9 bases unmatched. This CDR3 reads CASSPRQGKFANTGELFF. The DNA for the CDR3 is TGTGCCAGCTCACCCCGACAGGGGAAGTTCGCGAACACCGGGGAGCTGTTTTTT. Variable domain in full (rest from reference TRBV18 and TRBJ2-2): NAGVMQNPRHLVRRRGQEARLRCSPMKGHSHVYWYRQLPEEGLKFMVYLQKENIIDESGMPKERFSAEFPKEGPSILRIQQVVRGDSAAYFCASSPRQGKFANTGELFFGEGSRLTVL.